This TCR beta chain was identified in a study of cytomegalovirus exposure and HLA in healthy donors. CDR1 SGHVS and CDR2 FNYEAQ come from the germline V gene. Trimming took off 6 bases at V and 4 bases at J, with 15 bases between the two ends. The CDR3 has 14 amino acids. Study results and caveats: Specific recognition of CMV antigens was confirmed in vitro for three chains (all CMV-associated).

In the case of this clone: Antigen unknown.

Amplification used 60 Vbeta primers and 13 Jbeta primers. In the source study's methods: There were tens of millions of unique TCR beta chains by a later count, and about 12 million of them were shared. Assay: immunoSEQ multiplex PCR; the TCRdb copy retains only in-frame clones and omits some. V, J and clone size derive from that table, while D and trimming were established from the DNA sequence. The sample has approximately 61,000 clones. The sequenced sample consisted of PBMCs. The chain employs TRBV7-6 and TRBJ1-2, with D maybe TRBD1 (6 bases). The TCR comes from a woman aged 18-35 years in good health and CMV-seronegative. The CDR3 loop is CASSPTTGSYGYTF. In nucleotides, the CDR3 is TGTGCCAGCAGTCCGACCACAGGGAGCTATGGCTACACCTTC.